One and the same sample provided the 28 T cell receptor beta chains below, sequenced in a study of shared clonotypes between healthy human individuals. Clones were sequenced by immunoSEQ multiplex PCR, and TCRdb holds only the in-frame ones, with some missing. There are about 1.1 million clones in the sample; roughly 77% occur only once, and more than 0.85% lies in the top ten. Input material: memory CD4+ T cells from PBMCs. Sample subset: CD45RA-negative fraction. Source of these receptors: a man between 18 and 35 years old in good health. Some clones in this sample may be carry-over from other donors' samples.

The chain employs TRBV7-3 and TRBJ2-7, with 10 bases fitting TRBD1. Losses at the gene ends were 1 base for V and 6 bases for J; bases not matched to a gene: 9. In germline, CDR1 is SGHTA, CDR2 FQGTGA. The CDR3 sequence is 16 residues long. The CDR3 sequence is CASSLRLLGTGVEQYF. The CDR3 nucleotides read TGTGCCAGCAGCTTAAGGCTCCTGGGGACAGGGGTCGAGCAGTACTTC.

This chain connects TRBV19 to TRBJ2-5, with 8 bases that match TRBD2. This CDR3 has 17 amino acids. Germline V gene lookup returns CDR1 LNHDA and CDR2 SQIVND (reference sequence). V shed 5 bases, J shed 5 bases, and the junction held 16 bases outside the gene matches. The CDR3 sequence is CASSLHATGTREETQYF. DNA for the CDR3: TGTGCCAGTAGTCTACACGCTACCGGGACTAGAGAGGAGACCCAGTACTTC.

The rearrangement joins TRBV2 to TRBJ2-5; 9 nucleotides line up with TRBD2. CDR1 is SNHLY and CDR2 is FYNNEI in the germline V gene. The V gene end was trimmed by 7 bases and the J gene end by 5 bases; junction bases not matched to a gene: 5. The CDR3 spans 13 residues. Written as DNA, the CDR3 is TGTGCCAGCACCGCCGGACTAGCGGAGACCCAGTACTTC. As protein: CASTAGLAETQYF.

The chain employs TRBV7-9 and TRBJ1-1, with TRBD1 identical over 7 bases. CDR3 length: 14 residues. The V and J ends lost 3 bases and 5 bases, in that order; junction bases with no gene match: 6. The germline gives CDR1 SEHNR, CDR2 FQNEAQ (reference sequence). The CDR3 sequence is CASSFIEGATEAFF. In DNA, the CDR3 is TGTGCCAGCAGCTTTATCGAGGGGGCAACTGAAGCTTTCTTT.

The chain uses TRBV13 and TRBJ1-2; TRBD1 matches 8 bases. The germline CDR1 and CDR2 sequences are PRHDT and FYEKMQ (reference sequence). The CDR3 totals 15 residues. Trimming at V came to 4 bases and at J to 4 bases, leaving 8 bases not matched to a gene. As DNA, the CDR3 is TGTGCCAGCAGCTCCACGGACAGGGCGAGCTATGGCTACACCTTC. The encoded protein is CASSSTDRASYGYTF.

In DNA form, the CDR3 reads TGTGCCAGCAGAACCGGGACAGGAGGGGACTATGGCTACACCTTC. The encoded protein is CASRTGTGGDYGYTF. This rearrangement joins TRBV28 to TRBJ1-2; 8 bases are a match to TRBD1. Germline V gene data show CDR1 as MDHEN and CDR2 as SYDVKM. Unmatched junction bases numbered 9, after V lost 6 bases and J lost 3 bases. This CDR3 has 15 amino acids.

This sequence joins TRBV5-4 and TRBJ2-3; D is unresolved. Between the trimmed V and J ends, which lost 7 bases and 2 bases, there was a span of 20 bases. The V gene's germline CDR1 is SGHNT and CDR2 YYREEE (reference sequence). This CDR3 has 16 amino acids. The CDR3 spells CASYPGSAVPTDTQYF. The CDR3, as DNA: TGTGCCAGCTACCCTGGCTCGGCGGTCCCCACAGATACGCAGTATTTT.

The chain employs TRBV9 and TRBJ2-1; TRBD2 matches at 11 bases. Unmatched junction bases numbered 4, after V lost 3 bases and J lost 5 bases. The germline V gene encodes CDR1 SGDLS and CDR2 YYNGEE. The CDR3 covers 15 residues. The CDR3 loop is CASSGGTSGHNEQFF. CDR3 nucleotides: TGTGCCAGCAGCGGAGGGACTAGCGGACACAATGAGCAGTTCTTC.

The genes are TRBV19 and TRBJ2-5; D is perhaps TRBD2 (5 bases). This CDR3 is built from 13 residues. V lost 6 bases and J lost 0, with 8 bases in between. Germline V gene data show CDR1 as LNHDA and CDR2 as SQIVND (reference sequence). The CDR3 DNA reads as TGTGCCAGTAGAAGCGGAAACCAAGAGACCCAGTACTTC. Translating it yields CASRSGNQETQYF.

Of note for this clone: This may stem from a read error, because a much larger clone lies one nucleotide away. The sample carries other DNA sequences with the same CDR3. The V and J genes are TRBV6-1 and TRBJ1-5; D unclear. The CDR3 is made up of 12 amino acids. Germline V lookup: CDR1 MNHNS, CDR2 SASEGT. V was pared by 3 bases and J by 4 bases, with 4 bases between. CDR3 protein: CASSEDNQPQHF. In DNA, the CDR3 is TGTGCCAGCAGTGAGGATAATCAGCCCCAGCATTTT.

This chain uses TRBV2 with TRBJ2-3; D is uncertain. The germline V gene has CDR1 SNHLY and CDR2 FYNNEI. V was clipped by 8 bases and J by 0 bases, with 12 bases between them. This CDR3 comprises 14 residues. The CDR3 here is CASARITSTDTQYF. Written as DNA, the CDR3 is TGTGCCAGCGCCAGGATAACTAGCACAGATACGCAGTATTTT.

The chain has TRBV6-5 and TRBJ1-2; 9 bases are a match to TRBD1. CDR3 size: 15 residues. V shed 6 bases and J 5 bases; nucleotides not matched to a gene: 10. CDR1 and CDR2 (germline): MNHEY, SVGAGI. CDR3 coding DNA: TGTGCCAGCAGGGCTAACAGGGGGCGCTGGTATGGCTACACCTTC. Protein: CASRANRGRWYGYTF.

V and J are TRBV6-5 and TRBJ2-3, with D possibly called TRBD1 or TRBD2 (5 bases each). This CDR3 has 14 amino acids. The V end was cut by 0 bases, the J end by 4 bases, with 8 bases between. CDR1 and CDR2 (germline): MNHEY, SVGAGI. The CDR3: CASSYSRGSDTQYF. Written as DNA, the CDR3 is TGTGCCAGCAGTTACTCGAGGGGATCAGATACGCAGTATTTT.

The J gene is TRBJ2-7, the V gene TRBV6-5; 10 positions match TRBD2. Germline CDR1 MNHEY, CDR2 SVGAGI. The CDR3 length is 15 residues. V dropped 4 bases and J dropped 2; count of bases not matched to a gene: 5. CDR3 nucleotide sequence: TGTGCCAGCAGTTCAACGAGCGGGAGGGCCTACGAGCAGTACTTC. Translated, it gives CASSSTSGRAYEQYF.

The rearrangement joins TRBV9 to TRBJ2-3, with 7 positions matching TRBD2. CDR1 is SGDLS, CDR2 YYNGEE, per germline. This CDR3 has 17 residues. V gave up 5 bases and J gave up 0 bases; unmatched junction bases: 12. CDR3 sequence reads: CASRGLTSRSSTDTQYF. CDR3 bases: TGTGCCAGCAGGGGACTAACTAGTCGGTCTAGCACAGATACGCAGTATTTT.

The chain uses TRBV25-1 and TRBJ2-5, with D tentatively TRBD1 or TRBD2 (5 bases each). Trimming left V 3 bases short and J 4 bases short, with 15 bases between. Germline CDR1 is MGHDK and CDR2 is SYGVNS. This CDR3 is built from 15 residues. The CDR3 reads CASSDPTLGGETQYF. The CDR3 nucleotides read TGTGCCAGCAGTGACCCGACCCTTGGGGGAGAGACCCAGTACTTC.

V gene TRBV18 combines with J gene TRBJ1-3; D remains unclear. The V and J ends lost 0 bases and 0 bases respectively, with 15 bases between them. The CDR3 spans 18 residues. The V gene's germline CDR1 is KGHSH and CDR2 LQKENI. Written as DNA, the CDR3 is TGTGCCAGCTCACCACCAAATGTAAACCAGCGCTCTGGAAACACCATATATTTT. This translates into CASSPPNVNQRSGNTIYF.

On this clone itself: A read error may explain this, as a much larger clone is one base away. Additional DNA sequences in this sample encode the identical CDR3. This chain joins TRBV28 and TRBJ2-1; D unresolved. Germline CDR1 MDHEN, CDR2 SYDVKM. The V end was cut by 1 base, the J end by 7 bases, with 2 bases between. The CDR3 is made up of 11 amino acids. CDR3 region: CASSLLNEQFF. The CDR3 DNA follows: TGTGCCAGCAGTTTATTGAATGAGCAGTTCTTC. The full variable domain, rest sourced from reference TRBV28 and TRBJ2-1, is DVKVTQSSRYLVKRTGEKVFLECVQDMDHENMFWYRQDPGLGLRLIYFSYDVKMKEKGDIPEGYSVSREKKERFSLILESASTNQTSMYLCASSLLNEQFFGPGTRLTVL.

This clone was seen many times. This chain joins TRBV10-3 and TRBJ1-6; the D gene is possibly TRBD1 (6 bases). The CDR3 is 13 residues long. With 4 bases removed from V and 9 bases from J, the gap between germline ends came to 10 bases. Germline V CDR1 and CDR2: ENHRY, SYGVKD. CDR3 sequence: CAISVSGASPLHF. Here the CDR3 DNA reads TGTGCCATCAGTGTATCAGGGGCTTCACCCCTCCACTTT.

Points on this clone: One end of the junction varies from germline; a read error may be responsible. The chain uses TRBV5-1 and TRBJ2-3, with D unclear. This CDR3 is 11 amino acids long. Germline-derived CDR1 and CDR2 are SGHRS and YFSETQ. This chain's CDR3 is CAGSGTDTQYF. The CDR3 nucleotides read TGCGCCGGCAGCGGCACAGATACGCAGTATTTT.

This clone was observed a handful of times. V usage is TRBV14 and J usage is TRBJ2-3; a weak D match, TRBD2 (5 bases). Germline CDR1 and CDR2: SGHDN and FVKESK. V lost 4 bases and J lost 4, with 9 bases in between. This CDR3 region has 13 residues. CDR3 protein: CASSPLGADTQYF. The CDR3 DNA sequence: TGTGCCAGCAGCCCGCTCGGGGCAGATACGCAGTATTTT. Full variable domain (rest looked up from reference TRBV14 and TRBJ2-3): EAGVTQFPSHSVIEKGQTVTLRCDPISGHDNLYWYRRVMGKEIKFLLHFVKESKQDESGMPNNRFLAERTGGTYSTLKVQPAELEDSGVYFCASSPLGADTQYFGPGTRLTVL.

This clone was seen more than once but under ten times. Additional DNA sequences in this sample encode the identical CDR3. The chain recombines TRBV5-6 with TRBJ2-3, with D uncertain. Germline loops: CDR1 SGHDT, CDR2 YYEEEE. The V gene lost 1 base and the J gene lost 6 bases, with 3 bases spanning the gap. CDR3 length equals 11 residues. The CDR3 DNA reads as TGTGCCAGCAGCTTGAGGGATACGCAGTATTTT. Amino acids: CASSLRDTQYF. The full variable domain, with the rest looked up from reference TRBV5-6 and TRBJ2-3, is DAGVTQSPTHLIKTRGQQVTLRCSPKSGHDTVSWYQQALGQGPQFIFQYYEEEERQRGNFPDRFSGHQFPNYSSELNVNALLLGDSALYLCASSLRDTQYFGPGTRLTVL.

The genes are TRBV9 and TRBJ2-5, with D perhaps TRBD2 (5 bases). The V gene lost 0 bases and the J gene lost 3 bases, with 9 bases spanning the gap. Per the germline V gene, CDR1 is SGDLS and CDR2 is YYNGEE. The CDR3 is made up of 14 amino acids. Written as DNA, the CDR3 is TGTGCCAGCAGCGTAGGTGTCGGGGAAGAGACCCAGTACTTC. Translating it yields CASSVGVGEETQYF. Full variable domain (remainder filled in from reference TRBV9 and TRBJ2-5): DSGVTQTPKHLITATGQRVTLRCSPRSGDLSVYWYQQSLDQGLQFLIQYYNGEERAKGNILERFSAQQFPDLHSELNLSSLELGDSALYFCASSVGVGEETQYFGPGTRLLVL.

This clone was seen only a few times. The CDR3 DNA is TGTGCCAGCAGTCACGGGGGCTCCAATCAGCCCCAGCATTTT. This sequence encodes CASSHGGSNQPQHF. V is TRBV28 and J is TRBJ1-5; TRBD1 is a possible D gene (6 bases). This CDR3 is 14 amino acids long. The germline V gene has CDR1 MDHEN and CDR2 SYDVKM. V lost 5 bases and J 3 bases, leaving 11 bases between the germline ends.

V is TRBV6-1 and J is TRBJ2-5; maybe TRBD2 (6 bases). This CDR3 spans 12 amino acids. V was clipped by 7 bases and J by 5 bases, with 11 bases between them. The germline V gene encodes CDR1 MNHNS and CDR2 SASEGT. CDR3 sequence (DNA): TGTGCCAGCACTAGCGAAGGCGAGACCCAGTACTTC. Translation: CASTSEGETQYF.

Points on this clone: Distinct nucleotide sequences in the sample also encode this CDR3. The rearrangement links TRBV10-3 to TRBJ2-5, with D uncertain. The germline gives CDR1 ENHRY, CDR2 SYGVKD. CDR3 length equals 12 residues. V was shortened by 3 bases and J by 1 base, with 3 bases between the two germline ends. The CDR3 nucleotides are TGTGCCATCAGTGATGGCCAAGAGACCCAGTACTTC. Translated, it gives CAISDGQETQYF.

The chain employs TRBV29-1 and TRBJ2-3; tentative D call: TRBD2 (6 bases). The CDR3 has 14 residues. Trimming shortened V by 5 bases and J by 0 bases, and 12 bases separated the two germline ends. Per germline, CDR1 SQVTM and CDR2 ANQGSEA. CDR3 amino acids: CSVLRGGSTDTQYF. For the CDR3, the DNA is TGCAGCGTTCTGAGGGGAGGAAGCACAGATACGCAGTATTTT.

The chain combines TRBV5-1 with TRBJ1-2, with TRBD1 identical over 9 bases. The CDR3 runs to 14 residues. The V and J ends lost 5 bases and 5 bases, in that order; junction bases with no gene match: 7. Germline V gives CDR1 SGHRS, CDR2 YFSETQ. The CDR3 reads CASRPTGGVYGYTF. DNA of the CDR3: TGCGCCAGCAGACCAACAGGGGGCGTATATGGCTACACCTTC.